This TCR beta chain was profiled in a study of T cells in tuberculosis. At the level of the study: CD1B tetramers identified T cells specific for mycobacterial lipid GMM.

Germline CDR1 reads SQVTM; CDR2 reads ANQGSEA. V lost 2 bases, J lost 3 bases, and 10 bases lay in between. This CDR3 has 13 amino acids. Here immunoSEQ multiplex PCR was the method, and the copy in TCRdb shows in-frame clones only, minus some. Of 55,000 to 70,000 clones in the sample, approximately 81% were seen once. Sorting used thawed, overnight-rested PBMC stained with anti-CD3, a viability dye and GMM-loaded CD1B tetramer. CD1B tetramers were loaded with Rhodococcus equi-derived C32 glucose monomycolate. CD14-expressing monocytes were removed from PBMC before cryopreservation and sorting. About 94,000 tetramer-negative cells were sorted from each donor.

The source material was CD1b-GMM tetramer-negative cells sorted from PBMCs. The clonotype originates from an adult woman with latent tuberculosis. This chain uses TRBV29-1 with TRBJ1-2, with D possibly matching TRBD1 (5 bases). The CDR3 sequence is CSVERQSYYGYTF. In DNA form, the CDR3 reads TGCAGCGTTGAAAGACAGTCGTACTATGGCTACACCTTC.